This T cell receptor beta chain was obtained from a study of blood T cell repertoires in COVID-19. Study-wide context: Both acute and convalescent COVID-19 samples were obtained from the United States, Italy and Spain.

The CDR3 loop spans 15 amino acids. Germline CDR1 is SGHVS and CDR2 is FQNEAQ. The ends were cut back, 5 bases at V and 0 bases at J, with 11 bases in the middle. Data came from immunoSEQ multiplex PCR; TCRdb stores just in-frame clones and leaves some out. The sample carries 50,000 to 70,000 clones, 75% to 95% recorded once. This chain uses TRBV7-8 with TRBJ1-3; the D gene is possibly TRBD1 (5 bases). The source of this sequence is a human donor with active COVID-19. The donor label of this sample is uncertain. The sample was peripheral blood. Written as DNA, the CDR3 is TGTGCCAGCAGCCCGCCCAGGGCCTCTGGAAACACCATATATTTT. Its translation: CASSPPRASGNTIYF.